Described below is a single T cell receptor (beta chain) sequence and its context. The entry originates in a study of blood T cell repertoires in COVID-19. Across the whole study: The United States, Italy and Spain were the sources of the acute and convalescent COVID-19 samples. In each case, the material was cDNA or gDNA derived from T cells, B-cell-depleted T cells, or PBMCs.

In the study's own analysis: Using reference gene primer amplification, nucleated cell counts were estimated. This table comes from immunoSEQ multiplex PCR, and its TCRdb copy is limited to in-frame clones, with some not included. The V and J calls and clone size come from that table; D and trimming were worked out from the DNA. The sample holds roughly 170,000 clones, about three quarters seen once. The CDR3 sequence is 14 residues long. Looked up from germline, CDR1 is SGHTA and CDR2 is FQGTGA. V lost 4 bases to trimming and J lost 8 bases; unmatched junction nucleotides: 5. The specimen was peripheral blood. This clonotype originated in a woman in her seventies with acute or convalescent COVID-19. The rearrangement links TRBV7-3 to TRBJ2-1; TRBD1 agrees at 10 bases. CDR3 sequence: CASSSRTGGDEQFF. The CDR3 nucleotides read TGTGCCAGCAGCTCCCGGACAGGGGGGGATGAGCAGTTCTTC. Combining the CDR3 with reference TRBV7-3 and TRBJ2-1 gives the whole variable domain GAGVSQTPSNKVTEKGKYVELRCDPISGHTALYWYRQSLGQGPEFLIYFQGTGAADDSGLPNDRFFAVRPEGSVSTLKIQRTERGDSAVYLCASSSRTGGDEQFFGPGTRLTVL.